The 30 T cell receptor beta chains below were found in one sample sequenced in a study of read filtering for tumor transcriptome and immune sequencing. The library was built from about 370 ng RNA with molecular barcoded adaptors for alpha/delta and beta/gamma chains. TCRdb used MiXCR to reprocess the reads, holding one entry per CDR3 protein. This sample has thousands of distinct CDR3 sequences, with about 20% found just once. Material: a population of CD138-negative cells sorted from bone marrow. The receptor source for this set is a donor aged 40 or older with multiple myeloma.

This clonotype was recorded many times. The chain recombines TRBV12-3 or TRBV12-4 with TRBJ2-6; the match to TRBD2 covers 8 bases. The junction had 3 bases not matched to a gene; V was cut back by 7 bases and J by 1 base. CDR3 length equals 15 residues. CDR3 protein: CASTRGGSGANVLTF. As DNA, the CDR3 is TGTGCCAGCACCCGCGGGGGGTCTGGGGCCAACGTCCTGACTTTC.

There are many counts of this clonotype. The genes are TRBV3-1 and TRBJ1-4, with 7 nucleotides matching TRBD1. Losses at the gene ends were 6 bases for V and 8 bases for J; bases not matched to a gene: 3. The CDR3 loop spans 12 amino acids. Germline CDR1 reads LGHDT; CDR2 reads YNNKEL (reference sequence). The CDR3 region has the DNA TGTGCCAGCAGTGGACAGGACGAAAAACTGTTTTTT. It is translated as CASSGQDEKLFF.

Many counts were recorded for this clonotype. This sequence joins TRBV28 and TRBJ2-4; 12 bases are shared with TRBD2. The trim removed 2 bases at V and 6 bases at J, leaving 14 bases unmatched. The CDR3 is made up of 19 amino acids. Germline V gene data show CDR1 as MDHEN and CDR2 as SYDVKM. The chain's CDR3 is CASSLGLAGGPGERNIQYF. The DNA for the CDR3 is TGTGCCAGCAGTTTAGGCCTAGCGGGAGGGCCTGGGGAGAGAAACATTCAGTACTTC.

This clonotype appeared many times. The chain employs TRBV30 and TRBJ2-7; TRBD2 matches at 13 bases. Germline V lookup: CDR1 GTSNPN, CDR2 SVGIG (reference sequence). The CDR3 totals 16 residues. V shed 1 base and J 2 bases; nucleotides not matched to a gene: 5. The CDR3, as DNA: TGTGCCTGGAGTGAAAAGGGACTAGCGGGGCCCTACGAGCAGTACTTC. Protein product: CAWSEKGLAGPYEQYF. Based on the CDR3 plus reference TRBV30 and TRBJ2-7, the full variable domain is SQTIHQWPATLVQPVGSPLSLECTVEGTSNPNLYWYRQAAGRGLQLLFYSVGIGQISSEVPQNLSASRPQDRQFILSSKKLLLSDSGFYLCAWSEKGLAGPYEQYFGPGTRLTVT.

Many counts were recorded for this clonotype. The chain combines TRBV6-2 or TRBV6-3 with TRBJ1-1, with 7 bases lining up with TRBD1. Germline CDR1 reads MNHEY; CDR2 reads SVGEGT. Losses at the gene ends were 7 bases for V and 5 bases for J; bases not matched to a gene: 10. CDR3 length equals 14 residues. DNA of the CDR3: TGTGCCAGCACCCATAGGGACAGCTCGACTGAAGCTTTCTTT. Protein sequence: CASTHRDSSTEAFF.

About this clonotype: This sequence may be a read error, since a much larger clone differs from it by one base. The chain combines TRBV29-1 with TRBJ2-1; TRBD2 matches at 7 bases. In germline, CDR1 is SQVTM, CDR2 ANQGSEA. V lost 7 bases to trimming and J lost 9 bases; unmatched junction nucleotides: 6. The CDR3 sequence is 11 residues long. This chain's CDR3 is CSGTGGGEQFF. CDR3 bases: TGCAGCGGGACTGGCGGGGGTGAGCAGTTCTTC.

This clonotype was counted many times. The V and J genes are TRBV4-3 and TRBJ2-3; no reliable D call. The germline V gene has CDR1 LGHNA and CDR2 YSLEER. This CDR3 has 19 amino acids. Trimming removed 3 bases from V and 0 bases from J, with 22 bases in between. The CDR3 DNA follows: TGCGCCAGCAGCCAGACTTCAGTGTATGAGGCAACTAGCACAGATACGCAGTATTTT. Amino acids: CASSQTSVYEATSTDTQYF.

This clonotype was recorded at least ten times. The gene calls are TRBV7-8 and TRBJ2-7, with no clear D. Between the trimmed V and J ends, which lost 1 base and 7 bases, there was a span of 20 bases. The CDR3 contains 16 residues. Germline CDR1 is SGHVS and CDR2 is FQNEAQ. The CDR3 is CASSLGASSRAEEQYF. The DNA for the CDR3 is TGTGCCAGCAGCTTAGGGGCCAGTAGTCGAGCCGAAGAGCAGTACTTC.

This clonotype has ten or more counts. The rearrangement uses TRBV5-6 and TRBJ2-4; D could derive from TRBD1 or TRBD2 (5 bases each). Deletions cut 5 bases from V and 11 bases from J, with 14 bases between. The length of the CDR3 is 12 residues. Per the germline V gene, CDR1 is SGHDT and CDR2 is YYEEEE. The CDR3 sequence: CASSSGPPVQYF. DNA for the CDR3: TGTGCCAGCAGTTCGGGACCGCCAGTTCAGTACTTC.

This clonotype is labeled as medium-sized (0.01 to 0.1%). This chain joins TRBV20-1 and TRBJ2-7; D is perhaps TRBD1 or TRBD2 (6 bases each). V gave up 5 bases and J gave up 4 bases, with 18 bases separating them. This CDR3 is 14 amino acids long. Germline assignment: CDR1 DFQATT and CDR2 SNEGSKA (reference sequence). CDR3 sequence (DNA): TGCAGTGCTCGGGGGCGCCTTGGAGGGTACGAGCAGTACTTC. Residues: CSARGRLGGYEQYF.

This clonotype was recorded many times. The gene calls are TRBV14 and TRBJ2-3; TRBD2 matches 9 bases. Losses at the gene ends were 1 base for V and 1 base for J; bases not matched to a gene: 0. Germline V gene data show CDR1 as SGHDN and CDR2 as FVKESK. This CDR3 contains 15 residues. DNA for the CDR3: TGTGCCAGCAGCCAAGGGACTAGCGGCACAGATACGCAGTATTTT. It encodes CASSQGTSGTDTQYF.

Turning to this clonotype: The likely explanation is a read error, given a far larger clone one base away. The J gene is TRBJ2-1, the V gene TRBV5-4, with 7 nucleotides matching TRBD2. This CDR3 contains 15 residues. V lost 4 bases to trimming and J lost 9 bases; unmatched junction nucleotides: 13. Looked up from germline, CDR1 is SGHNT and CDR2 is YYREEE (reference sequence). As DNA, the CDR3 is TGTGCCAGCAGCCAAGATGTAGTACTAGCGTCTGAGCAGTTCTTC. Protein sequence: CASSQDVVLASEQFF.

The chain combines TRBV2 with TRBJ1-1; TRBD1 matches at 7 bases. Germline lookup yields CDR1 SNHLY and CDR2 FYNNEI. V shed 10 bases and J 2 bases; nucleotides not matched to a gene: 10. The CDR3 runs to 14 residues. For the CDR3, the DNA is TGTGCCACCAATATCGGGACAGAAAACACTGAAGCTTTCTTT. Translating it yields CATNIGTENTEAFF.

With regard to this clonotype: Its ends do not fully match the called genes, so a read error is possible. The chain joins TRBV6-1 to TRBJ2-1, with 8 bases fitting TRBD2. The germline gives CDR1 MNHNS, CDR2 SASEGT. The CDR3 runs to 16 residues. The CDR3 region is CAGRTGSGGEYDEQFF. The DNA of the CDR3 is TGTGCCGGCAGGACGGGGAGCGGGGGTGAATACGATGAGCAGTTCTTC.

Ten or more counts support this clonotype. V usage is TRBV29-1 and J usage is TRBJ1-1; a weak D match, TRBD1 (6 bases). V lost 0 bases, J lost 1 base, and 12 bases lay in between. CDR3 length: 15 residues. Looked up from germline, CDR1 is SQVTM and CDR2 is ANQGSEA. CDR3 DNA sequence: TGCAGCGTTGAAGATACCCTGGACAGGAACACTGAAGCTTTCTTT. Translating it yields CSVEDTLDRNTEAFF. The variable domain in full, completed from reference TRBV29-1 and TRBJ1-1, reads SAVISQKPSRDICQRGTSLTIQCQVDSQVTMMFWYRQQPGQSLTLIATANQGSEATYESGFVIDKFPISRPNLTFSTLTVSNMSPEDSSIYLCSVEDTLDRNTEAFFGQGTRLTVV.

In this sample, this clonotype turned up many times. The chain employs TRBV9 and TRBJ2-1; possible D gene TRBD2, 5 bases. The CDR3 consists of 15 residues. CDR1 and CDR2 (germline): SGDLS, YYNGEE. Trimming shortened V by 0 bases and J by 8 bases, and 15 bases separated the two germline ends. CDR3 protein: CASSVEEAHVDEQFF. Here the CDR3 DNA reads TGTGCCAGCAGCGTAGAGGAGGCCCATGTGGATGAGCAGTTCTTC.

Points on this clonotype: No conserved phenylalanine or tryptophan ends this CDR3, so it is likely a read error. The chain uses TRBV9 and TRBJ1-1; D not certain. CDR1 and CDR2 (germline): SGDLS, YYNGEE. The CDR3 length is 14 residues. The CDR3 DNA reads as TGTGCCAGCAGCGTCGGGGAGTTGAATACTGAAGCTTTCTCT. This codes for CASSVGELNTEAFS.

Many counts were recorded for this clonotype. Here the CDR3 reads CASSRVAGSYNEQFF. DNA for the CDR3: TGTGCCAGCAGCCGTGTAGCGGGTTCCTACAATGAGCAGTTCTTC. This chain uses TRBV7-2 with TRBJ2-1; 7 nucleotides line up with TRBD2. From germline, CDR1 is SGHTA and CDR2 FQGNSA. The CDR3 totals 15 residues. The V segment lost 5 bases and the J segment 1 base; nucleotides outside the gene matches: 5.

Concerning this clonotype: A single base is all that separates this from a far larger clone, so a read error is likely. V and J are TRBV6-6 and TRBJ2-1, with 9 bases that match TRBD1. This CDR3 is 17 amino acids long. Germline lookup yields CDR1 MNHNY and CDR2 SVGAGI (reference sequence). This chain's CDR3 is CTSSAWFGTGYGNEQFF. CDR3 in DNA: TGTACCAGCAGTGCCTGGTTCGGGACAGGGTACGGCAATGAGCAGTTCTTC.

This clonotype has at least ten counts. The chain has TRBV20-1 and TRBJ2-2, with 9 bases fitting TRBD1. This CDR3 comprises 17 residues. CDR1 and CDR2 (germline): DFQATT, SNEGSKA (reference sequence). Trimming took 0 bases from V and 6 from J; bases not matched to a gene: 11. The DNA of the CDR3 is TGCAGTGCTAGAGATGGGGACAGGGTGGAATCGGCCGGGGAGCTGTTTTTT. The encoded protein is CSARDGDRVESAGELFF.

As for this clonotype: At one end the junction does not follow the germline gene, possibly because of a read error. The CDR3: CASSLGDPSNQPRHF. The CDR3 DNA is TGTGCCAGCAGTTTGGGGGACCCAAGCAATCAGCCCCGGCATTTC. The J gene is TRBJ1-5, the V gene TRBV12-3 or TRBV12-4; tentatively, D is TRBD1 (5 bases). This CDR3 spans 15 amino acids.

Comments on this clonotype: This sequence may be a read error, since a much larger clone differs from it by one base. This rearrangement joins TRBV6-1 to TRBJ1-5; D remains unclear. The germline gives CDR1 MNHNS, CDR2 SASEGT. The CDR3 loop spans 17 amino acids. Trimming stripped 2 bases from V and 2 bases from J, with 16 bases between. This chain's CDR3 is CASSERMREYGNQPQHF. CDR3 DNA: TGTGCCAGCAGTGAAAGGATGAGAGAGTACGGCAATCAGCCCCAGCATTTT.

To note about this clonotype: Germline and junction disagree at one end, which may indicate a read error. The gene calls are TRBV4-2 and TRBJ2-1, with 7 bases aligning to TRBD2. CDR3 length: 16 amino acids. The germline CDR1 and CDR2 sequences are LGHNA and YNFKEQ. The CDR3 DNA is TGTGCCCGCAGCCAAGTACAGCGGGGTCGCTACAATGAGCGGTTCTTC. This codes for CARSQVQRGRYNERFF.

As regards this clonotype: Possible read error: a much larger clone is one base away. This chain joins TRBV20-1 and TRBJ1-5; no firm D call. CDR1 and CDR2 from the germline V gene are DFQATT and SNEGSKA (reference sequence). The CDR3 consists of 15 residues. DNA of the CDR3: TGCAGTGCATTAACAGAGCCGGAGAGCAATCAGCCCCGGCATTTT. As protein: CSALTEPESNQPRHF.

This clonotype appeared a single time. At one of its ends the junction is not consistent with the germline gene, which may arise from a read error. V and J are TRBV2 and TRBJ1-4; 9 bases are shared with TRBD1. Germline loops: CDR1 SNHLY, CDR2 FYNNEI. This CDR3 is built from 14 residues. This chain's CDR3 is CVSSLQGAGEKLFF. CDR3 coding DNA: TGTGTCAGCAGTCTACAGGGGGCTGGAGAAAAACTGTTTTTT.

This clonotype has ten or more counts. CDR3 sequence (DNA): TGTGCCACCAGTGATTCTAGCGGGAGAACAGATACGCAGTATTTT. Amino acids: CATSDSSGRTDTQYF. The chain links TRBV24-1 to TRBJ2-3, with TRBD2 matching 10 bases. The V gene's germline CDR1 is KGHDR and CDR2 SFDVKD. This CDR3 comprises 15 residues. Trimming took 2 bases from V and 3 from J; bases not matched to a gene: 1.

This clonotype showed up many times. J is TRBJ2-2 and V is TRBV29-1; 8 bases map to TRBD2. The length of the CDR3 is 13 residues. Unmatched junction bases numbered 2, after V lost 8 bases and J lost 0 bases. Germline CDR1 reads SQVTM; CDR2 reads ANQGSEA. The DNA for the CDR3 is TGCAGCTATAGCGGGACGAACACCGGGGAGCTGTTTTTT. Its translation is CSYSGTNTGELFF.

This clonotype ranks as medium-sized (0.01 to 0.1%). The J gene is TRBJ2-5, the V gene TRBV7-9; D might be TRBD2 (6 bases). V was cut by 5 bases and J by 9 bases, with 25 bases left in between. The germline CDR1 and CDR2 sequences are SEHNR and FQNEAQ (reference sequence). This CDR3 comprises 16 residues. CDR3 protein: CASSQTTGAPPVSQYF. CDR3 DNA sequence: TGTGCCAGCAGCCAGACCACGGGAGCCCCTCCAGTGTCCCAGTACTTC.

In this sample, this clonotype turned up many times. The chain combines TRBV14 with TRBJ2-1, with a tentative D call TRBD1 (6 bases). The CDR3 is 13 amino acids. Trimming cost V 1 base and J 10 bases, with 11 bases left between them. CDR1 is SGHDN and CDR2 is FVKESK in the germline V gene. CDR3 DNA: TGTGCCAGCAGCCAAGTGGCCAGGGGCGAGCAGTTCTTC. It is translated as CASSQVARGEQFF.

On this clonotype itself: Only one base separates this from a far larger clonotype, so it likely reflects a read error. This chain uses TRBV21-1 with TRBJ1-6; TRBD1, as called in the table, went unchecked against the DNA. TRBV21-1 is an annotated pseudogene. This CDR3 contains 15 residues. CDR3: CASSKVGGRWTEAYF. CDR3 sequence (DNA): TGTGCCAGCAGCAAAGTGGGCGGGCGGTGGACTGAAGCTTACTTT.